This T cell receptor (beta chain) came from a study of control samples from healthy donors and cancer patients. Some clones are missing from TCRdb's copy, which holds only in-frame ones; the method was immunoSEQ multiplex PCR. The table shows more than 12,000 clones, with approximately 75% occurring only once. V dropped 0 bases and J dropped 6; count of bases not matched to a gene: 7. The CDR3 runs to 16 residues. Per the germline V gene, CDR1 is LGHNA and CDR2 is YNFKEQ. The chain links TRBV4-2 to TRBJ2-1; 8 positions match TRBD2. The clonotype originates from a female donor with lung cancer. The sequencing sample was made of formalin-fixed, paraffin-embedded tissue. The CDR3 region has the DNA TGTGCCAGCAGCCAAGATATCACAGCGGGAGTCAATGAGCAGTTCTTC. This sequence encodes CASSQDITAGVNEQFF.